One sample yielded the 8 T cell receptor beta chains listed below, sequenced in a study of blood T cells in healthy people across ages. The authors ran a second PCR of roughly 6 to 12 cycles using a sample-barcoded 5' primer and a J-beta primer mix. TCRdb reprocessed the 5' RACE reads with MiXCR, giving one entry per CDR3 protein. Of around 1.5 million distinct CDR3 sequences listed, roughly 60% were seen once; the top ten hold more than 6%. Material for sequencing was blood. Receptor source: a man aged 18 to 29 in good health.

This clonotype was counted a single time. The chain couples TRBV11-2 to TRBJ2-6, with D perhaps matching TRBD2 (6 bases). Germline CDR1 and CDR2: SGHAT and FQNNGV. The CDR3 length is 18 residues. V lost 2 bases, J lost 2 bases, and 16 bases lay in between. Here the CDR3 DNA reads TGTGCCAGCAGCTTATTGGTAGCCGGAGGGACTGGGGCCAACGTCCTGACTTTC. Translation gives CASSLLVAGGTGANVLTF. Based on the CDR3 plus reference TRBV11-2 and TRBJ2-6, the full variable domain is EAGVAQSPRYKIIEKRQSVAFWCNPISGHATLYWYQQILGQGPKLLIQFQNNGVVDDSQLPKDRFSAERLKGVDSTLKIQPAKLEDSAVYLCASSLLVAGGTGANVLTFGAGSRLTVL.

The V gene is TRBV7-2, the J gene TRBJ2-7; D remains unclear. Germline V gene lookup returns CDR1 SGHTA and CDR2 FQGNSA. Trimming left V 0 bases short and J 2 bases short, with 5 bases between. The CDR3 spans 13 residues. The CDR3 here is CASSLAEAYEQYF. CDR3 DNA sequence: TGTGCCAGCAGCTTAGCGGAAGCCTACGAGCAGTACTTC.

CDR3 coding DNA: TGTGCCAGCGCGACAGTCACAGATACGCAGTATTTT. It is translated as CASATVTDTQYF. This rearrangement joins TRBV28 to TRBJ2-3; a possible D gene is TRBD1 (5 bases). V lost 8 bases to trimming and J lost 2 bases, with 8 bases between them. Germline values: CDR1 MDHEN, CDR2 SYDVKM. The length of the CDR3 is 12 residues.

The chain recombines TRBV10-3 with TRBJ2-5, with 7 nucleotides matching TRBD2. CDR3 size: 14 residues. The ends lost 8 bases at V and 1 base at J; junction bases unmatched: 7. Germline-derived CDR1 and CDR2 are ENHRY and SYGVKD. The CDR3 loop reads CAIRGGPTQETQYF. The CDR3 nucleotides are TGTGCCATCCGCGGGGGTCCCACCCAAGAGACCCAGTACTTC.

The V gene is TRBV4-3, the J gene TRBJ2-3; D unresolved. With 0 bases removed from V and 1 base from J, the gap between germline ends came to 11 bases. Per germline, CDR1 LGHNA and CDR2 YSLEER. The CDR3 is 16 amino acids. As DNA, the CDR3 is TGCGCCAGCAGCCAAGACATCGCCCAGGGCACAGATACGCAGTATTTT. Amino acid sequence: CASSQDIAQGTDTQYF.

On this clonotype: The junction and the germline gene differ at one end; a read error may be behind it. V and J are TRBV15 and TRBJ2-1; D might be TRBD2 (5 bases). This CDR3 is built from 14 residues. The germline gives CDR1 LNHNV, CDR2 YYDKDF (reference sequence). The chain's CDR3 is CATSREAGYNEQFF. The CDR3 bases are TGTGCTACCAGCAGAGAGGCGGGTTACAATGAGCAGTTCTTC.

The chain recombines TRBV25-1 with TRBJ2-7; D is unclear. This CDR3 comprises 14 residues. CDR1 and CDR2 (germline): MGHDK, SYGVNS. V dropped 3 bases and J dropped 0 bases, with 9 bases sitting between them. CDR3 sequence (DNA): TGTGCCAGCAGTGATCCAGGCATCTCCTACGAGCAGTACTTC. This encodes CASSDPGISYEQYF.

This clonotype was seen only once. This chain uses TRBV4-1 with TRBJ1-5, with D unclear. The V gene's germline CDR1 is MGHRA and CDR2 YSYEKL. V lost 4 bases, J lost 3 bases, and 10 bases lay in between. The CDR3 runs 14 residues. The CDR3 sequence is CASSPLPTNQPQHF. In DNA, the CDR3 is TGCGCCAGCAGCCCCCTCCCTACCAATCAGCCCCAGCATTTT.